This is a list of T cell receptor beta chains from one sample in a study of T cells after yellow fever vaccination. TCRdb recomputed calls from the 5' RACE reads with MiXCR, one row per CDR3 protein. This table has roughly 500,000 distinct CDR3 sequences, 15% to 20% appearing once. The sequencing here drew on PBMCs, taken 15 days after the yellow fever booster vaccination. The receptors were gathered from a man aged 25 to 40 who received the YFV17D yellow fever vaccine. CDR3s leave out the opening cysteine and the closing phenylalanine or tryptophan. A D gene is named only where the DNA matches it firmly. Clone sizes are given selectively: once, few, many, or a class where the clone is expanded.

j_gene | v_gene | abundance | d_gene | CDR3aa
TRBJ2-3 | TRBV11-2 | few | . | ASSSPSYTDTQY
TRBJ2-5 | TRBV20-1 | few | . | SARAIQEIQETQY
TRBJ2-7 | TRBV21-1 | few | . | ASSFPPGLAGAYEQY
TRBJ1-6 | TRBV20-1 | . | . | SAFNGTPDNSPLH
TRBJ2-7 | TRBV3-1 | . | TRBD2 | ASRIAGGPSEQY
TRBJ2-5 | TRBV7-9 | . | . | ASSSWGRSRETQY
TRBJ2-1 | TRBV5-1 | . | . | ASSPQLASEQF
TRBJ2-7 | TRBV5-4 | . | . | ASSLASTGGPYEQY
TRBJ2-7 | TRBV29-1 | . | TRBD1 | SVGGTGFYEQY
TRBJ2-5 | TRBV7-2 | . | . | ASSPRTKLQGGETQY
TRBJ2-7 | TRBV11-2 | few | TRBD2 | ASSLGPAGGYEQY
TRBJ1-1 | TRBV20-1 | . | . | SATGVLTEAF
TRBJ2-7 | TRBV5-1 | few | . | ASSVGQLYEQY
TRBJ2-7 | TRBV6-2/TRBV6-3 | . | . | ASRMRGEQY
TRBJ2-1 | TRBV20-1 | . | . | SAIHYNEQF
TRBJ2-5 | TRBV4-3 | few | TRBD2 | ASSPSRRGQETQY
TRBJ2-7 | TRBV20-1 | . | TRBD2 | SAQLAGDDEQY
TRBJ2-3 | TRBV20-1 | few | TRBD2 | AGRERGDTQY
TRBJ1-1 | TRBV5-1 | . | TRBD1 | ASSPGTGWMNTEAF
TRBJ2-3 | TRBV6-1 | . | . | ASSPGSTLGTDTQY
TRBJ2-3 | TRBV20-1 | once | . | SAGGRTSTDTQY
TRBJ2-1 | TRBV12-3/TRBV12-4 | . | TRBD2 | ASTIGIAGNNEQF
TRBJ2-5 | TRBV30 | few | . | AWSVSVQGETQY
TRBJ2-7 | TRBV28 | . | TRBD2 | ASSLSPGAGRAEQY
TRBJ2-1 | TRBV20-1 | few | TRBD2 | SATLAGGRYNEQF
TRBJ2-7 | TRBV9 | . | TRBD1 | ASSAGTGVSYEQY
TRBJ1-6 | TRBV27 | . | . | ASSLKQGLTLLH
TRBJ2-7 | TRBV6-2/TRBV6-3 | . | . | AIRTTDDYEQY
TRBJ1-2 | TRBV29-1 | few | . | SVPDPGRNGYT
TRBJ2-1 | TRBV5-4 | once | . | ASSSMTTNEQF
TRBJ2-5 | TRBV14 | . | . | ASSQARQGGTQY
TRBJ2-3 | TRBV19 | few | TRBD2 | ASRKTSGTDTQY
TRBJ1-1 | TRBV20-1 | . | . | SAPEGRTAEAF
TRBJ2-7 | TRBV9 | . | . | ASSVGTTGHFAEQY
TRBJ2-5 | TRBV7-9 | few | . | ASSLERDPGETQY
TRBJ2-1 | TRBV4-1 | few | . | ASSQDAASGGDWDNEQF
TRBJ2-7 | TRBV7-8 | . | . | ASRTLGEQY
TRBJ2-3 | TRBV28 | few | . | ASSFFGRGQY
TRBJ2-7 | TRBV12-3/TRBV12-4 | few | . | ASKPTVSYEQY
TRBJ2-3 | TRBV29-1 | few | TRBD2 | SVVAGSTDTQY
TRBJ2-1 | TRBV10-3 | . | . | AISERRLQEQF
TRBJ2-7 | TRBV12-3/TRBV12-4 | few | . | ASSPRAGDLYEQY
TRBJ2-5 | TRBV12-3/TRBV12-4 | . | . | ASSPHPDQETQY
TRBJ2-3 | TRBV1 | . | . | ASSQDGQVTDTQY
TRBJ1-1 | TRBV25-1 | . | . | ASSDTRSRTEAF
TRBJ1-6 | TRBV27 | few | . | ASSFVLRGNNSPLH
TRBJ2-1 | TRBV5-1 | . | TRBD2 | ASSLTSGSPRGEQF
TRBJ2-2 | TRBV2 | few | TRBD2 | ASSTPGLAGGINTGELF
TRBJ2-1 | TRBV7-9 | . | . | ASSSSGGAEQF
TRBJ2-2 | TRBV11-2 | . | . | ASSLEFGGLF
TRBJ1-1 | TRBV28 | few | . | ASSRRALNTEAF
TRBJ2-1 | TRBV3-1 | . | . | ASSRFPGTAPENEQF
TRBJ2-3 | TRBV9 | . | . | ASSHYNRRGDTQY
TRBJ2-6 | TRBV12-3/TRBV12-4 | few | . | ASSPQVGANVLT